One T cell receptor (beta chain) is described in this entry. Measured with immunoSEQ multiplex PCR; TCRdb has only the in-frame clones, and not every one. Of 140,000 to 150,000 clones listed, about nine tenths are singletons. These data are taken from a study of T cell responses to AZD1222 COVID-19 vaccine. Per germline, CDR1 SGHNT and CDR2 YYREEE (reference sequence). V lost 4 bases, J lost 3 bases, and 7 bases stayed unmatched. There are 16 residues in the CDR3. The source material was peripheral blood, sampled on day 0 of AZD1222 vaccination. The TCR sequence derives from an adult in good health. The chain combines TRBV5-4 with TRBJ2-2; 9 nucleotides line up with TRBD2. The chain's CDR3 is CASSRGAGGHTGELFF. The CDR3 nucleotides read TGTGCCAGCAGCCGAGGTGCGGGAGGGCACACCGGGGAGCTGTTTTTT.